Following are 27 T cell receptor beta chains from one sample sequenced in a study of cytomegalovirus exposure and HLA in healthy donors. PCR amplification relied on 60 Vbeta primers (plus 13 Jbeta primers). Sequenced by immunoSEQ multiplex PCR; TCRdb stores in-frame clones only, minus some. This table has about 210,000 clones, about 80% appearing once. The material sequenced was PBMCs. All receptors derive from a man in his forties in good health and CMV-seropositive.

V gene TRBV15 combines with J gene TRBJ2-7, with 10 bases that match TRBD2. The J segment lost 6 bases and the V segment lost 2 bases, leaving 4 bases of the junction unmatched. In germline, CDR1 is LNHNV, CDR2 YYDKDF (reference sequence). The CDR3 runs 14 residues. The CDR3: CATSRRTSGGEQYF. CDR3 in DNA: TGTGCCACCAGCAGAAGGACTAGCGGTGGCGAGCAGTACTTC.

The CDR3 sequence: CASSYRDNEQFF. In DNA, the CDR3 is TGTGCCAGCAGTTATCGGGACAATGAGCAGTTCTTC. This chain connects TRBV6-5 to TRBJ2-1; D not certain. This CDR3 is built from 12 residues. Trimming stripped 3 bases from V and 5 bases from J, with 5 bases between. From germline, CDR1 is MNHEY and CDR2 SVGAGI.

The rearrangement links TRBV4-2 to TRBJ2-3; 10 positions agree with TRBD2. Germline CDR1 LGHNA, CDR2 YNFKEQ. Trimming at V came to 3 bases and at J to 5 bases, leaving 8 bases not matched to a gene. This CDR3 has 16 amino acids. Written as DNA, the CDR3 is TGTGCCAGCAGCCAGCAATCTAGCGGGAGTAAAGATACGCAGTATTTT. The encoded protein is CASSQQSSGSKDTQYF.

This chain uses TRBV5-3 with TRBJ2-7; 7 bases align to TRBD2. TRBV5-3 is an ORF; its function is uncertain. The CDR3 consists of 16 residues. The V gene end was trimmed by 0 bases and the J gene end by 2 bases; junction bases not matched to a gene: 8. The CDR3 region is CARSLVGGGPPYEQYV. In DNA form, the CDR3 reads TGTGCCAGAAGCTTGGTTGGGGGAGGGCCCCCCTACGAGCAGTACGTC.

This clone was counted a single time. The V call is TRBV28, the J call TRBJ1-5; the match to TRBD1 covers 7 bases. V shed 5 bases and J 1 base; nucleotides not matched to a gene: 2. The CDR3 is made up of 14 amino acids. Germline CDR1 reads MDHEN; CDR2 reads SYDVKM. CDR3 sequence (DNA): TGTGCCAGCAGTGAGACAGGGAGCAATCAGCCCCAGCATTTT. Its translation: CASSETGSNQPQHF.

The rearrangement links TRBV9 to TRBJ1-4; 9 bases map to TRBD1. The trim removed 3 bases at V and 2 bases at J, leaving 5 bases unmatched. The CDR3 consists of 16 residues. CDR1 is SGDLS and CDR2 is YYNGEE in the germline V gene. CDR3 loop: CASSARDRDTNEKLFF. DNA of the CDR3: TGTGCCAGCAGCGCACGGGACAGGGATACTAATGAAAAACTGTTTTTT.

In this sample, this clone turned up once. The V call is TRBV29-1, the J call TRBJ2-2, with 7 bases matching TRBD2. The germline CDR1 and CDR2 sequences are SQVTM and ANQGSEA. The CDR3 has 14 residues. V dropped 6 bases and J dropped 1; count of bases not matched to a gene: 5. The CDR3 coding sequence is TGCAGCGTGATGGGCGGGAGGAACACCGGGGAGCTGTTTTTT. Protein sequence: CSVMGGRNTGELFF.

The CDR3 region has the DNA TGTGCCAGCAGCCAAGGGTCGGGGTACGATCAGCCCCAGCATTTT. Translated, it gives CASSQGSGYDQPQHF. The J gene is TRBJ1-5, the V gene TRBV4-2; no clear D. Germline CDR1 and CDR2: LGHNA and YNFKEQ. V lost 1 base, J lost 5 bases, and 12 bases lay in between. The length of the CDR3 is 15 residues.

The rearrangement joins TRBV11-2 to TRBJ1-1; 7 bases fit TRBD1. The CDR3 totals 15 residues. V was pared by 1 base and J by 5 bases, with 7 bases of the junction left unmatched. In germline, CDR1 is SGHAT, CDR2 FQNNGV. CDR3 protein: CASSLGIRGRTEAFF. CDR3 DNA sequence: TGTGCCAGCAGCTTAGGTATCAGGGGGAGAACTGAAGCTTTCTTT.

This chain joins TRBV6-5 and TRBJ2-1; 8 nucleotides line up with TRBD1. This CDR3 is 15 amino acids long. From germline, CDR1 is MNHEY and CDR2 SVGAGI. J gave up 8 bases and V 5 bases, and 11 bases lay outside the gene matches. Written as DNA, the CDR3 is TGTGCCAGCAGTCGAGACAGGGGTGGTGGCGATGAGCAGTTCTTC. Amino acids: CASSRDRGGGDEQFF.

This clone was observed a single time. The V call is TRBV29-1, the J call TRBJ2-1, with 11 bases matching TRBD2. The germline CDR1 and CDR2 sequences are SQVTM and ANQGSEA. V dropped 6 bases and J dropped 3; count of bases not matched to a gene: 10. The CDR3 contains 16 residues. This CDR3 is CSVIGTSGGVYNEQFF. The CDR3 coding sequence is TGCAGCGTGATCGGGACTAGCGGAGGGGTCTACAATGAGCAGTTCTTC.

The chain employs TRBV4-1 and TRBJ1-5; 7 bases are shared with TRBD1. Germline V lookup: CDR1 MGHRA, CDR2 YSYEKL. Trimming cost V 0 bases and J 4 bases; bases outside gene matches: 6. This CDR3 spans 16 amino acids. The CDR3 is CASSQDPTGRNQPQHF. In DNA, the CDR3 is TGCGCCAGCAGCCAAGATCCGACAGGGAGAAATCAGCCCCAGCATTTT.

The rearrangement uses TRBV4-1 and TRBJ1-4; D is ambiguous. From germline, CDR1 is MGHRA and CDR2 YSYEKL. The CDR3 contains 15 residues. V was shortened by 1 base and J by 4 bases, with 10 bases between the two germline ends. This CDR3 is CASSQGADGNEKLFF. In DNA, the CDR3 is TGCGCCAGCAGCCAAGGGGCTGACGGTAATGAAAAACTGTTTTTT.

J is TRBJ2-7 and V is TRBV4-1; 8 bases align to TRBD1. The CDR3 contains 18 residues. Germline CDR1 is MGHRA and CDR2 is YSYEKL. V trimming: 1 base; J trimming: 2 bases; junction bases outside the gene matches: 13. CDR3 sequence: CASSQAPPRGTGAYEQYF. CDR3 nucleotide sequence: TGCGCCAGCAGCCAAGCCCCGCCCCGCGGGACAGGAGCCTACGAGCAGTACTTC.

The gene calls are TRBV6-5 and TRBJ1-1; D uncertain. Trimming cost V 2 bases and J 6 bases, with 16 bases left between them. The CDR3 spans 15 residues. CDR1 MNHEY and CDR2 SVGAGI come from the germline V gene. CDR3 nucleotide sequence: TGTGCCAGCAGTTACGATCTAGGCCCCTCTTCTGAAGCTTTCTTT. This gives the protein CASSYDLGPSSEAFF.

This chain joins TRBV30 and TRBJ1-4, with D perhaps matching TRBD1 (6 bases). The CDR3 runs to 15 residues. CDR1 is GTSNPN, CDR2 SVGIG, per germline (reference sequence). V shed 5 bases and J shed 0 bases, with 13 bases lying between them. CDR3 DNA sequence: TGTGCCTGGGGCCCGGGACATGCAACTAATGAAAAACTGTTTTTT. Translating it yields CAWGPGHATNEKLFF.

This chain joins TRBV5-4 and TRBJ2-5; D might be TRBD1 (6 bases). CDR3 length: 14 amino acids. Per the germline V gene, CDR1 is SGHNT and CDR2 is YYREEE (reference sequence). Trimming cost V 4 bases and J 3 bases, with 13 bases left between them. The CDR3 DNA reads TGTGCCAGCAGCCCGGGACAACTTAAAGAGACCCAGTACTTC. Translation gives CASSPGQLKETQYF.

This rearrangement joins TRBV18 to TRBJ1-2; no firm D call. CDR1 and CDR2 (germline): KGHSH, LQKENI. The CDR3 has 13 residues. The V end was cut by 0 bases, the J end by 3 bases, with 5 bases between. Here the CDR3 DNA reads TGTGCCAGCTCACCACCGTTAGACTATGGCTACACCTTC. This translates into CASSPPLDYGYTF.

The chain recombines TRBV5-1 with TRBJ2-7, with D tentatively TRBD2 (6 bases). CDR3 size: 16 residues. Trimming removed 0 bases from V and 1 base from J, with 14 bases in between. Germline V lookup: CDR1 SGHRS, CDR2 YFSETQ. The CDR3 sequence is CASSLGGTSFSYEQYF. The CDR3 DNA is TGCGCCAGCAGCTTGGGCGGGACTTCCTTTTCCTACGAGCAGTACTTC.

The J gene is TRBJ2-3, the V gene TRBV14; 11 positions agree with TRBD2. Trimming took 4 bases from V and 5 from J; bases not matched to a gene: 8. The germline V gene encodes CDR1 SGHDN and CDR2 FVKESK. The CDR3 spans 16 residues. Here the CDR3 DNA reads TGTGCCAGCAGCCGAGGGGCTAGCGGGAGGATAGATACGCAGTATTTT. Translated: CASSRGASGRIDTQYF.

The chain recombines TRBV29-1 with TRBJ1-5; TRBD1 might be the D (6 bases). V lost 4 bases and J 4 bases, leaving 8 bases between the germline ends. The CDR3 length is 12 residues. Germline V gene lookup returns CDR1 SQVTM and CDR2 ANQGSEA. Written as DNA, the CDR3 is TGCAGCGTTGGCACAGGGAATCAGCCCCAGCATTTT. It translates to CSVGTGNQPQHF.

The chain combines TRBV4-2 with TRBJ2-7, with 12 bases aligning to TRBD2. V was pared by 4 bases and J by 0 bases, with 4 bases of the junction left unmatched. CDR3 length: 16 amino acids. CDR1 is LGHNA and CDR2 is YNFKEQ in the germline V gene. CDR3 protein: CASSRRLAGDSYEQYF. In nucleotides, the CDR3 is TGTGCCAGCAGCCGCCGACTAGCGGGAGACTCCTACGAGCAGTACTTC.

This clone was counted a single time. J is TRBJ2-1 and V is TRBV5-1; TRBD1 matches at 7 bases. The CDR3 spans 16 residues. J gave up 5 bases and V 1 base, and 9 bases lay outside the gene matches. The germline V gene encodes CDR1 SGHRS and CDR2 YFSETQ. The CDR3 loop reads CASSLPLTGMNNEQFF. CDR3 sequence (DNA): TGCGCCAGCAGCTTGCCTCTGACAGGGATGAACAATGAGCAGTTCTTC.

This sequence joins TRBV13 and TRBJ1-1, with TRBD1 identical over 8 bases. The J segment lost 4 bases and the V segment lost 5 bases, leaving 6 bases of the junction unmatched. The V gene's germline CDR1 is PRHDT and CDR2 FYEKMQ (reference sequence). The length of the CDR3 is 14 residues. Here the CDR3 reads CASSPTGGSTEAFF. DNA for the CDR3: TGTGCCAGCAGCCCAACAGGGGGGAGCACTGAAGCTTTCTTT.

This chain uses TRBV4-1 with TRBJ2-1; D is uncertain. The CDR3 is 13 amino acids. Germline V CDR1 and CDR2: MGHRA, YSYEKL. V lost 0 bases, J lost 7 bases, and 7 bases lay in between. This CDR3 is CASSQDRANEQFF. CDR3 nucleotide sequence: TGCGCCAGCAGCCAAGATCGAGCAAATGAGCAGTTCTTC.

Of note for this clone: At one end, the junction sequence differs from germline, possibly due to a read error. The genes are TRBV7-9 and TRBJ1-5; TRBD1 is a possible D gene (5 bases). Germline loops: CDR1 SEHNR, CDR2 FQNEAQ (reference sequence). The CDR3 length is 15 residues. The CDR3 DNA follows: TGTTCCAGCAGCTCGCATTGGGGCACCGCCGGGCCCCAGCATTTT. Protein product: CSSSSHWGTAGPQHF.

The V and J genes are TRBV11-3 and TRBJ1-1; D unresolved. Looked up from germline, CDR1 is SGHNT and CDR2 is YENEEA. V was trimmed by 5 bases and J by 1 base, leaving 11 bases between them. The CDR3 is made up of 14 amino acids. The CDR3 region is CASSPREGNTEAFF. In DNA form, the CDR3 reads TGTGCCAGCAGCCCTCGGGAGGGGAACACTGAAGCTTTCTTT.